These 30 T cell receptor beta chains were all obtained from the same sample, sequenced in a study of monozygotic twins with inflammatory bowel disease. One entry per CDR3 protein, without DNA, is what TCRdb gives after re-calling the 5' RACE reads. The table for this sample gives more than 300,000 distinct CDR3 sequences. What was sequenced was blood. These receptors were taken from a human donor with ulcerative colitis or Crohn's disease, or a healthy co-twin of an affected twin (not recorded which).

This chain uses TRBV3-1 with TRBJ2-4; TCRdb outputs TRBD1, but without DNA this stays unchecked. The germline V gene encodes CDR1 LGHDT and CDR2 YNNKEL (reference sequence). This CDR3 spans 19 amino acids. CDR3 sequence reads: CASSPKGTVATVAKNIQYF.

The V call is TRBV20-1, the J call TRBJ1-1; TCRdb gives TRBD1 as the D gene, but with no DNA this cannot be confirmed. The CDR3 covers 13 residues. CDR1 and CDR2 from the germline V gene are DFQATT and SNEGSKA (reference sequence). The CDR3 here is CSLPRDTNTEAFF.

The J gene is TRBJ1-1, the V gene TRBV7-6; TCRdb's D call, TRBD1, is unchecked because there is no DNA. The germline gives CDR1 SGHVS, CDR2 FNYEAQ. The CDR3 covers 16 residues. CDR3 protein: CASSFGTGGMNTEAFF.

V and J are TRBV7-3 and TRBJ1-6; TCRdb gives TRBD1 as the D gene, but with no DNA this cannot be confirmed. The CDR3 contains 16 residues. Germline lookup yields CDR1 SGHTA and CDR2 FQGTGA. CDR3 loop: CASSERERGANSPLHF.

The V gene is TRBV7-3, the J gene TRBJ2-7. Germline V lookup: CDR1 SGHTA, CDR2 FQGTGA. This CDR3 is 13 amino acids long. CDR3 region: CASSLSSGGEQYF.

This chain joins TRBV5-1 and TRBJ2-7; TCRdb's D call, TRBD1, is unchecked because there is no DNA. From germline, CDR1 is SGHRS and CDR2 YFSETQ. This CDR3 is built from 17 residues. The CDR3: CASSAGHGAGVRHEQYF.

V and J are TRBV5-1 and TRBJ2-5. The germline gives CDR1 SGHRS, CDR2 YFSETQ. There are 14 residues in the CDR3. Here the CDR3 reads CASSYPNLDETQYF.

This chain connects TRBV29-1 to TRBJ2-5; TCRdb picks TRBD2, but there is no DNA to check that call. Germline CDR1 reads SQVTM; CDR2 reads ANQGSEA. The CDR3 is made up of 14 amino acids. The CDR3: CSVEDPSEGETQYF.

The chain recombines TRBV5-1 with TRBJ2-5; TCRdb indicates TRBD1, and absent DNA this call remains unverified. The CDR3 extends over 13 amino acids. CDR1 SGHRS and CDR2 YFSETQ come from the germline V gene. The chain's CDR3 is CASRTGSQETQYF.

The gene calls are TRBV6-2 or TRBV6-3 and TRBJ2-1; lacking DNA, the TRBD2 call made by TCRdb goes unchecked. The CDR3 contains 15 residues. In germline, CDR1 is MNHEY, CDR2 SVGEGT. The CDR3 loop is CASSKASGGAYEQFF.

V is TRBV30 and J is TRBJ2-3. The CDR3 runs 12 residues. CDR1 is GTSNPN, CDR2 SVGIG, per germline (reference sequence). The CDR3 loop is CAWSPGTDTQYF.

The rearrangement joins TRBV15 to TRBJ2-7. The CDR3 is 15 amino acids. Per the germline V gene, CDR1 is LNHNV and CDR2 is YYDKDF (reference sequence). The CDR3 is CATSRVSGSSYEQYF.

The J gene is TRBJ1-6, the V gene TRBV4-2; the D call of TRBD1 rests on TCRdb alone, since no DNA is present to check it. CDR3 size: 15 residues. Germline values: CDR1 LGHNA, CDR2 YNFKEQ. CDR3 sequence reads: CASSQVGKDNSPLHF.

The chain employs TRBV7-3 and TRBJ2-1; the D call of TRBD1 rests on TCRdb alone, since no DNA is present to check it. This CDR3 has 18 residues. Germline V lookup: CDR1 SGHTA, CDR2 FQGTGA. The CDR3 region is CASSLTHDEGCAYNEQFF.

The chain links TRBV7-9 to TRBJ2-3; checking the TCRdb D call of TRBD1 is not possible without DNA. The CDR3 is 14 residues long. Germline CDR1 reads SEHNR; CDR2 reads FQNEAQ (reference sequence). Here the CDR3 reads CASSAGTVTDTQYF.

The chain employs TRBV20-1 and TRBJ2-5; the TRBD2 assignment by TCRdb is unverifiable without DNA. Germline values: CDR1 DFQATT, CDR2 SNEGSKA (reference sequence). The CDR3 runs 17 residues. CDR3 sequence reads: CSASPGLAGALQETQYF.

This chain links TRBV28 with TRBJ1-1; TCRdb gives TRBD1 as the D gene, but with no DNA this cannot be confirmed. This CDR3 contains 13 residues. Germline CDR1 MDHEN, CDR2 SYDVKM. CDR3 in amino acids: CASSPDGLRDAFF.

The chain joins TRBV7-9 to TRBJ2-4; lacking DNA, the TRBD2 call made by TCRdb goes unchecked. CDR1 and CDR2 (germline): SEHNR, FQNEAQ (reference sequence). The CDR3 extends over 15 amino acids. The CDR3 loop is CASSLLAGGPGIQYF.

The rearrangement uses TRBV6-4 and TRBJ2-2. Per germline, CDR1 MRHNA and CDR2 SNTAGT. This CDR3 has 13 residues. The CDR3 is CASSDYHTGELFF.

This sequence joins TRBV7-2 and TRBJ1-2; TCRdb's assignment of TRBD1 cannot be checked, as there is no DNA. This CDR3 is built from 14 residues. CDR1 and CDR2 from the germline V gene are SGHTA and FQGNSA. This CDR3 reads CASSSRDTSWYTTF.

The chain is built from TRBV4-1 and TRBJ2-1; lacking DNA, the TRBD2 call made by TCRdb goes unchecked. CDR1 MGHRA and CDR2 YSYEKL come from the germline V gene. The CDR3 is made up of 17 amino acids. The CDR3 is CASSQNGGLAGDNEQFF.

The chain joins TRBV20-1 to TRBJ2-7. The CDR3 extends over 13 amino acids. In germline, CDR1 is DFQATT, CDR2 SNEGSKA (reference sequence). This CDR3 reads CSARLYGMYEQYF.

The V gene is TRBV7-9, the J gene TRBJ2-1; TCRdb picks TRBD2, but there is no DNA to check that call. CDR1 is SEHNR and CDR2 is FQNEAQ in the germline V gene (reference sequence). The CDR3 totals 16 residues. CDR3 sequence: CPSTLLLAGGRNEQFF.

This sequence joins TRBV7-7 and TRBJ2-3; TCRdb indicates TRBD2, and absent DNA this call remains unverified. The CDR3 runs to 14 residues. Germline CDR1 is SSHAT and CDR2 is FNYEAQ (reference sequence). CDR3 loop: CASSPVVSTDTQYF.

The chain recombines TRBV12-3 or TRBV12-4 with TRBJ2-3. This CDR3 spans 12 amino acids. This CDR3 is CASSSDLDTQYF.

The rearrangement joins TRBV7-2 to TRBJ2-5; TCRdb designates TRBD1, a call that cannot be tested without DNA. The CDR3 has 15 amino acids. Germline loops: CDR1 SGHTA, CDR2 FQGNSA. The CDR3 sequence: CASSPGDSYQETQYF.

This chain links TRBV4-3 with TRBJ1-4; TCRdb reports TRBD1, a call that lacks DNA to check it against. This CDR3 is built from 16 residues. CDR1 LGHNA and CDR2 YSLEER come from the germline V gene. The CDR3 spells CASSQDRTGGGEKLCF.

The gene calls are TRBV29-1 and TRBJ1-1. CDR1 SQVTM and CDR2 ANQGSEA come from the germline V gene. The CDR3 consists of 12 residues. CDR3 in amino acids: CSVEVLSTEAFF. The whole variable domain, filled in from reference TRBV29-1 and TRBJ1-1, reads SAVISQKPSRDICQRGTSLTIQCQVDSQVTMMFWYRQQPGQSLTLIATANQGSEATYESGFVIDKFPISRPNLTFSTLTVSNMSPEDSSIYLCSVEVLSTEAFFGQGTRLTVV.

J is TRBJ2-7 and V is TRBV5-1. The length of the CDR3 is 16 residues. Germline V CDR1 and CDR2: SGHRS, YFSETQ. The CDR3 reads CASSLAATPSSYEQYF.

V gene TRBV7-2 combines with J gene TRBJ1-1. This CDR3 has 14 amino acids. Germline V gives CDR1 SGHTA, CDR2 FQGNSA. CDR3 region: CASSFMGGEGEAFF.